This TCR beta chain was recorded in a study of identical twins. Via MiXCR, TCRdb re-called the 5' RACE reads, giving one row per CDR3 protein. The profile covers 550,000 to 800,000 distinct CDR3 sequences, with just over 7% appearing a single time and 1.5% to 2% taken by the ten largest. As concerns this clonotype: Its antigen is unidentified.

The study, taken as a whole, reports: Excess sharing by twins proved weaker in beta out-of-frame sequences. Zero-insertion findings could be partly confounded by invariant cells (MAIT and iNKT cells).

V lost 4 bases, J lost 6 bases, and 3 bases stayed unmatched. The CDR3 has 15 residues. Looked up from germline, CDR1 is SGHRS and CDR2 is YFSETQ. These sequences were also reported in another study, on yellow fever vaccine responses in identical twins.

Sequenced input: PBMCs. The V and J genes are TRBV5-1 and TRBJ2-2, with TRBD2 matching over 13 bases. The source is a woman between 18 and 29 years old in good health. CDR3 region: CASSRTSGSSGELFF. In DNA form, the CDR3 reads TGCGCCAGCAGCCGGACTAGCGGGAGCTCCGGGGAGCTGTTTTTT.